This TCR beta chain was identified in a study of Ad26.COV2.S vaccination and SARS-CoV-2 variants (dated by TCRdb to the early 2020s). With regard to the full study: Vaccine-arm donors were drawn from COV1001, a multicentre, randomized, double-blind, placebo-controlled phase I-IIa trial of Ad26.COV2.S in healthy adults. Ad26.COV2.S was administered intramuscularly at a dose of 5x10^10 or 1x10^11 viral particles, either as one shot or as two shots given 56 days apart. Sequencing of the TCRbeta repertoire served to evaluate the specificity and breadth of SARS-CoV-2-reactive T cell receptors following Ad26.COV2.S vaccination. Throughout the experiments and outcome assessment, investigators stayed blinded to trial group allocation. The TCR-sequenced set comprised around 30 samples: approximately 19 Ad26.COV2.S vaccine recipients, 5 placebo recipients and 8 SARS-CoV-2 convalescent individuals. Trial participants were randomized into five groups of five: low-dose or high-dose Ad26.COV2.S given once or twice, or placebo on both occasions.

Details on this clone: The clone's antigen remains unknown. No base quality information exists; no much larger clone differs at one position.

The sample's treatment or condition label is to be understood as: around 19 received Ad26.COV2.S at low or high dose, single or two shots; several received placebo; per-sample allocation not given. For vaccine and placebo recipients, the sequenced repertoires came from samples collected on day 63 after the first injection. In Cohort 1b, 25 adults aged 18-55 years were enrolled at a single site in Boston, USA, between 29 July and 7 August 2020. Ad26.COV2.S was a replication-incompetent adenovirus type 26 vector that expressed a prefusion-stabilized SARS-CoV-2 spike protein derived from the original Wuhan strain. Summary of the overall study and its limitations: It was noted by the authors that total T cell responses may have been underestimated by the TCR breadth and depth analyses. After vaccination, substantial breadth of spike-specific CD8+ and CD4+ T cell responses was reported. The study was not powered for comparison of responses between vaccine doses or regimens. Spike-specific TCR breadth was higher in Ad26.COV2.S recipients than in placebo recipients (P = 0.0014). Vaccine and placebo recipients had similar non-spike TCR breadth, a finding consistent with the vaccine containing only spike.

The junction shows trimming of 0 bases on V and 4 bases on J, and the gene matches do not reach 6 bases of it. The CDR3 runs 17 residues from the cysteine to the phenylalanine. Just the 51-base CDR3 DNA is kept, in frame starting at base 1. The germline V gene supplies CDR1 LGHNA and CDR2 YSLEER. The immunoSEQ Assay was used to sequence TCRbeta CDR3 regions. After extraction, genomic DNA underwent amplification by bias-controlled multiplex PCR, followed by high-throughput sequencing. The study's own analysis went as follows. To quantify the absolute abundance of each unique TCRbeta CDR3 region, sequences were collapsed and filtered. T cell fraction was estimated by normalizing TCRbeta template counts to usable DNA, with usable DNA measured through amplification of reference genes found in all nucleated cells. Repertoire TCRs were annotated as SARS-CoV-2-specific by exact matching of V gene, CDR3 amino acid sequence and J gene to a known reactive TCR set. The reference SARS-CoV-2 TCR set was obtained from MIRA and was filtered for enrichment in COVID-19-positive ImmuneCODE repertoires, whereby public or cross-reactive TCRs were removed. Drawing on the MIRA antigens, annotated TCRs were analysed further at the level of specific ORF or position within ORF. Breadth was defined as annotated unique rearrangements over total unique productive rearrangements; depth was the summed frequency of those rearrangements. Group comparisons of TCR breadth used two-sided Wilcoxon rank-sum tests. TCRdb took this table from immuneACCESS and kept in-frame rearrangements with V and J called. Such tables lack part of the clones; where checked against another copy, unresolved V genes explain under half of the gap, and the rest is unexplained. The DNA gave D and trimming, while V, J and clone size come from that table. Across this sample there are about 330,000 clones, with approximately 87% seen only once. The ten largest make up about 5.4% of the sample.

The receptor chain draws on TRBV4-3 and TRBJ2-2, and 9 junctional nucleotides match TRBD1. Sequenced material: peripheral blood, taken in a trial of Ad26.COV2.S vaccine versus placebo. This sequence was found in a person between 18 and 65 years old who received the Ad26.COV2.S COVID-19 vaccine or a placebo. The nucleotide sequence reads TGCGCCAGCAGCCAAGATCACAGGGGGCCGGGCACCGGGGAGCTGTTTTTT. Protein translation: CASSQDHRGPGTGELFF.